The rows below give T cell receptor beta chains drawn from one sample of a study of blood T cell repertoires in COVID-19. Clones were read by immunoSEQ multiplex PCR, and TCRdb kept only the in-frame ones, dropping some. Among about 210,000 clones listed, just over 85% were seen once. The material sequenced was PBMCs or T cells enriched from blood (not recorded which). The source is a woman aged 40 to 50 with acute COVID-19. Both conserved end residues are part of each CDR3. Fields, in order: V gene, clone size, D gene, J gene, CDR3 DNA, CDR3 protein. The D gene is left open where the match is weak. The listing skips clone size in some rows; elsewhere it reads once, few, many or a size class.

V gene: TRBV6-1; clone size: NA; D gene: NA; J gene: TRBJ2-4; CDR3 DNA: TGTGCCAGCAGTGACATCGGGACAAAAGGGAACATTCAGTACTTC; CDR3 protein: CASSDIGTKGNIQYF
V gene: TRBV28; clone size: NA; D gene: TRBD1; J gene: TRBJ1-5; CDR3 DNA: TGTGCCAGCAGAAACCGGGACAGGAGTTATAGCAATCAGCCCCAGCATTTT; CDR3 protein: CASRNRDRSYSNQPQHF
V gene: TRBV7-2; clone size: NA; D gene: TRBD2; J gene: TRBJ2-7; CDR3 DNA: TGTGCCAGCAGCTCCCGGACTAGCGGGAGGAAAAGCGAGCAGTACTTC; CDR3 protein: CASSSRTSGRKSEQYF
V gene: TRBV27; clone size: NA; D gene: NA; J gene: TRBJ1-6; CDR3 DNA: TGTGCCAGTACCGGGTCTTATAATTCACCCCTCCACTTT; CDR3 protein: CASTGSYNSPLHF
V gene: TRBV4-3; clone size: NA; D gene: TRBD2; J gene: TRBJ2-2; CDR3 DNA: TGCGCCAGCAGCCAGCAGCGAGGGAGGGACACCGGGGAGCTGTTTTTT; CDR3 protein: CASSQQRGRDTGELFF
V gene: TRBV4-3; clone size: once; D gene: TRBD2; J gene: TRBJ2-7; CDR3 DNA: TGCGCCAGCAGCCAGGTAGCGGGAATCACCTACGAGCAGTACTTC; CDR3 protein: CASSQVAGITYEQYF
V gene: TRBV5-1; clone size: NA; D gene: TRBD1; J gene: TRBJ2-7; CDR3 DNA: TGCGCCAGCAGCTTGGGGACAGGGGCCTCAGTGCAGTACTTC; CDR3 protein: CASSLGTGASVQYF
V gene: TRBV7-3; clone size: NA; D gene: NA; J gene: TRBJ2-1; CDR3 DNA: TGTGCCAGCAGCTCGGGAAATGAGCAGTTCTTC; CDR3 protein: CASSSGNEQFF
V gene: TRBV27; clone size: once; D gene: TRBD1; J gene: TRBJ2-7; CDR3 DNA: TGTGCCAGCAGTAGGGGGCCAGGAAGACCCTACGAGCAGTACTTC; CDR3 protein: CASSRGPGRPYEQYF
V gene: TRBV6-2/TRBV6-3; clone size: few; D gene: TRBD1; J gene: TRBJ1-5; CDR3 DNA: TGTGCCAGCAGCCCTACCGGGACAGGGACTTATAGCAATCAGCCCCAGCATTTT; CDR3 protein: CASSPTGTGTYSNQPQHF
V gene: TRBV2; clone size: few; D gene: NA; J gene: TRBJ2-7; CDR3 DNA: TGTGCCAGCAGTGAAACCCACAGCTCCTACGAGCAGTACTTC; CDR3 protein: CASSETHSSYEQYF
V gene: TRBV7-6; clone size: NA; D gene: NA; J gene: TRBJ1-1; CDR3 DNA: TGTGCCAGCAGCCCGGTACAGACCGAAGCTTTCTTT; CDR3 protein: CASSPVQTEAFF
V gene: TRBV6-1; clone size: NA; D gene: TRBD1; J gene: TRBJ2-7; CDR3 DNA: TGTGCCACCGCAGGGGGCGGGATCTACGAGCAGTACTTC; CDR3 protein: CATAGGGIYEQYF
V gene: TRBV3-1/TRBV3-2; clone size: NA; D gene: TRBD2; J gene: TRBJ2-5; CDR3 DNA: TGTGCCAGCAGCCAGGGGACTAGCGGGAGGGGGATAAAGACCCAGTACTTC; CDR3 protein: CASSQGTSGRGIKTQYF
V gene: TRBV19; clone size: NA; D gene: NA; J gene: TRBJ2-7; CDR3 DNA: TGTGCCAGTAGTATCAGCAGGGGCAGCGCCTACGAGCAGTACTTC; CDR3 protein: CASSISRGSAYEQYF
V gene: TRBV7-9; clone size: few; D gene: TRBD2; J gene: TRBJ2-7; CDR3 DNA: TGTGCCAGCAGCCAAACTAGCGGGCCCTCCTACGAGCAGTACTTC; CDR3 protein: CASSQTSGPSYEQYF
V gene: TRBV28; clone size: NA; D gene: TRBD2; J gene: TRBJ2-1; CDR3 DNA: TGTGCCAGCAGCCGGACTAGCGGGAGGGACCATGAGCAGTTCTTC; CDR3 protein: CASSRTSGRDHEQFF
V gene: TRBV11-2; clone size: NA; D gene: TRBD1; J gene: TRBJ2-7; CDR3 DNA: TGTGCCAGCAGCTTAGGCGGGACAGGGTTCCACGAGCAGTACTTC; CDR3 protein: CASSLGGTGFHEQYF
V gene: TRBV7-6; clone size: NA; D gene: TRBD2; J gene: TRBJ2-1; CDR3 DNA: TGTGCCAGCAGCGCCACCGGGACTAGCGGAGGTGTCGCCGGTCACAATGAGCAGTTCTTC; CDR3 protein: CASSATGTSGGVAGHNEQFF
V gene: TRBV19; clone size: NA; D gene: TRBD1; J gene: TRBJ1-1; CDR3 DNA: TGTGCCAGTAGTCCACAGGGGGCGAACACTGAAGCTTTCTTT; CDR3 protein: CASSPQGANTEAFF
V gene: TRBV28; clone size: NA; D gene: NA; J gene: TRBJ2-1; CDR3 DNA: TGTGCCAGCAGTCACCTGGAACCAGCGGTCTACAATGAGCAGTTCTTC; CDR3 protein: CASSHLEPAVYNEQFF
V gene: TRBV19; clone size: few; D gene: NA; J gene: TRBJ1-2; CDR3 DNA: TGTGCCAGTAGTGGGAGGCCTCGGTATGGCTACACCTTC; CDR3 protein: CASSGRPRYGYTF
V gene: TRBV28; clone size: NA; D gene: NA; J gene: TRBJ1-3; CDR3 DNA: TGTGCCAGCAGTCAAGCGGGCAGGGTTGTCGATTTT; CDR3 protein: CASSQAGRVVDF
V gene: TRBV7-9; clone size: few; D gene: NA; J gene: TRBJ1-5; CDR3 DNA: TGTGCCAGCAGCTCGGACAGTGGGCCCCAGCATTTT; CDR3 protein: CASSSDSGPQHF
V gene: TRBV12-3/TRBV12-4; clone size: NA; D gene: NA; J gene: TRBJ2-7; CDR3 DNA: TGTGCCAGCAGTTTGTACGAAACGGGGGAGCAGTACTTC; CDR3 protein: CASSLYETGEQYF
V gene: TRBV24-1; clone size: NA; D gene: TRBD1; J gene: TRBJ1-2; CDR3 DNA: TGTGCCACCAGTGTTGGGACAGGGGACGTCTATGGCTACACCTTC; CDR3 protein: CATSVGTGDVYGYTF
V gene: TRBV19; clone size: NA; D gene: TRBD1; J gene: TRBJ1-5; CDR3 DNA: TGTGCCAGTAGTGGGACAGGGGGAGTTTTAGGCAATCAGCCCCAGCATTTT; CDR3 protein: CASSGTGGVLGNQPQHF
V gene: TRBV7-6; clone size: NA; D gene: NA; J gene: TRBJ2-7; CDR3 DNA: TGTGCCAGCAGCTTAGAAGGCTGGTGGGAGAGCTCCTACGAGCAGTACTTC; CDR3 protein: CASSLEGWWESSYEQYF
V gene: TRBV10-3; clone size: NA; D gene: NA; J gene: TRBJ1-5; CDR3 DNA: TGTGCCATCAGTGATGGCGGATTAAATCAGCCCCAGCATTTT; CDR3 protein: CAISDGGLNQPQHF
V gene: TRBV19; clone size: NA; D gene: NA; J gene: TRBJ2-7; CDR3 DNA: TGTGCCAGTAGTATGGCCCGGGGAGCCCCCTACGAGCAGTACTTC; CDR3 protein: CASSMARGAPYEQYF
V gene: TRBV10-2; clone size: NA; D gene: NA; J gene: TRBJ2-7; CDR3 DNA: TGCGCCAGCGCCGGACAGATCCTCTCCTACGAGCAGTACTTC; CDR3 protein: CASAGQILSYEQYF
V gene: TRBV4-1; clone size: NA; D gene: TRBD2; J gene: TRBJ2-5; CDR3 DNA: TGCGCCAGCAGCCGGGAGGGGGAGACCCAGTACTTC; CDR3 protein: CASSREGETQYF
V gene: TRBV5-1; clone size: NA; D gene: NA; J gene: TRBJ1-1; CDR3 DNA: TGCGCCAGCAGCCCGCAGGGTGGGAAGGGCTTTTTCTTT; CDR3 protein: CASSPQGGKGFFF
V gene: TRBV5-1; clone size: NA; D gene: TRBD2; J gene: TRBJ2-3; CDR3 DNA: TGCGCCAGCAGCTTGGCCCCAAGACTAGCGGGAGGAAAAGATACGCAGTATTTT; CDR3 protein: CASSLAPRLAGGKDTQYF
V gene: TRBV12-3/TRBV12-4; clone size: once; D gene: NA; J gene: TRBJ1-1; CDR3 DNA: TGTGCCAGCAGAAGCTTCGCGGATGAAGCTTTCTTT; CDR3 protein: CASRSFADEAFF
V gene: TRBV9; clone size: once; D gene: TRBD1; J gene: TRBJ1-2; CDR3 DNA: TGTGCCAGCAGCGTAGATCCGCGGGAGGGGGCGAGCTATGGCTACACCTTC; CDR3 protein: CASSVDPREGASYGYTF
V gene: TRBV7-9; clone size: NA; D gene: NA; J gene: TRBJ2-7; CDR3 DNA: TGTGCCAGCAGCTTAGCAGGAGCCTACGAGCAGTACTTC; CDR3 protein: CASSLAGAYEQYF
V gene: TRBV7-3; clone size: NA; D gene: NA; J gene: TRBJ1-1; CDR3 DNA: TGTGCCAGCAGCATAGGGGTGAACACTGAAGCTTTCTTT; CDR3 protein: CASSIGVNTEAFF
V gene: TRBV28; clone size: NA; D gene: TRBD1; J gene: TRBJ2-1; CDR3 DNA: TGTGCCAGCAGATACCGGCAGGGGGCGATTCCTAAGTACAATGAGCAGTTCTTC; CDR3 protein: CASRYRQGAIPKYNEQFF
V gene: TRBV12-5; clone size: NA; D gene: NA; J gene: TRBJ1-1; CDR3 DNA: TGTGCTAGTGCCCTGAGCAGGGGAACGGACACTGAAGCTTTCTTT; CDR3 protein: CASALSRGTDTEAFF
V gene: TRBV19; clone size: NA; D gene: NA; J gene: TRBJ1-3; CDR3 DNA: TGTGCCAGTAGTTCCCGGGACATGTTCTCTGGAAACACCATATATTTT; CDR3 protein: CASSSRDMFSGNTIYF
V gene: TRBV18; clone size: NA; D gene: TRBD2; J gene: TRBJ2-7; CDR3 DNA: TGTGCCAGCTCACCAGACAGGTTAGCGGGATTTAGGTCCTACGAGCAGTACTTC; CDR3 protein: CASSPDRLAGFRSYEQYF
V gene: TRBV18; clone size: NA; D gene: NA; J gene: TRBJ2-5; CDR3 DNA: TGTGCCAGCTCACCCCCCGGGGGTGAGACCCAGTACTTC; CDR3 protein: CASSPPGGETQYF
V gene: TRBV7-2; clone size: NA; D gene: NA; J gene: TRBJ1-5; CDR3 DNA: TGTGCCAGCAGCTTAGATCTCGGAGTCCAGCATTTT; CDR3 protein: CASSLDLGVQHF
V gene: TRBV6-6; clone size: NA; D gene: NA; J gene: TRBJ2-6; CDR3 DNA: TGTGCCAGCAGCTCCAGGGTTACCGGGGCCAACGTCCTGACTTTC; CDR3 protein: CASSSRVTGANVLTF
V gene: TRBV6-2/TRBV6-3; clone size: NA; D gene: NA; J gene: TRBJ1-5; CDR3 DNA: TGTGCCAGCAGTTACCTTCCTAATCAGCCCCAGCATTTT; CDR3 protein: CASSYLPNQPQHF
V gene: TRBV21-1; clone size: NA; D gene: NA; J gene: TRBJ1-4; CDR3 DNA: TGTGCCAGCAGCAAAGTAAAGAGACAGGAGGATGAAAAACTGTTTTTT; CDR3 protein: CASSKVKRQEDEKLFF
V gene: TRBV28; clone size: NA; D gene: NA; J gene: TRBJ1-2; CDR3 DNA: TGTGCCAGCAGTTTGAGTGGCGGAAATGGCTACACCTTC; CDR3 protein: CASSLSGGNGYTF
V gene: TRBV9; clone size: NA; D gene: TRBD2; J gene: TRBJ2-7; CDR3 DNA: TGTGCCAGCAGCGTAGATCCAGCGGGAGGCTACGAGCAGTACTTC; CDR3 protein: CASSVDPAGGYEQYF
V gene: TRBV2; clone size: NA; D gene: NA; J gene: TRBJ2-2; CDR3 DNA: TGTGCCAGCAGGCCTAGGGGCAGCACGAACACCGGGGAGCTGTTTTTT; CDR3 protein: CASRPRGSTNTGELFF